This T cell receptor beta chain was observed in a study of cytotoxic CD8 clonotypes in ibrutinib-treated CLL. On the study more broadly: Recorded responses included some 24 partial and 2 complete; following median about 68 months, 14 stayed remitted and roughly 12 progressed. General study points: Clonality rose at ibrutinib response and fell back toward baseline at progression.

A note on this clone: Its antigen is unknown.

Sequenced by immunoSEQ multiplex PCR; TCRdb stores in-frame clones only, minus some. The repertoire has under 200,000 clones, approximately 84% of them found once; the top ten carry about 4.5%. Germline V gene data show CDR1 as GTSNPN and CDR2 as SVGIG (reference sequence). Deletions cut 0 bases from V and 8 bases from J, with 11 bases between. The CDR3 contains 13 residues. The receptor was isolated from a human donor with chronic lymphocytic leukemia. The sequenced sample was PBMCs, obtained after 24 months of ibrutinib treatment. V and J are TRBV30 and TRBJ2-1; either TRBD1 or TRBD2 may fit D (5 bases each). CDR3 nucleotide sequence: TGTGCCTGGAGTGTGTGGGGGAGCGATGAGCAGTTCTTC. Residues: CAWSVWGSDEQFF. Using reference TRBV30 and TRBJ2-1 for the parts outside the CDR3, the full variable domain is SQTIHQWPATLVQPVGSPLSLECTVEGTSNPNLYWYRQAAGRGLQLLFYSVGIGQISSEVPQNLSASRPQDRQFILSSKKLLLSDSGFYLCAWSVWGSDEQFFGPGTRLTVL.